This T cell receptor beta chain was recovered during a study of post-analysis software for immune sequencing data. cDNA libraries of TCR beta carried unique molecular identifiers. One entry per CDR3 protein results from TCRdb running MiXCR on the PCR reads. The table has hundreds of thousands of distinct CDR3 sequences, roughly 45% seen once. In the case of this clonotype: Antigen specificity is unknown.

Study-level points and caveats: When patients were compared with controls, about five TRBV segments were more frequent, TRBV5-6, TRBV5-1 and TRBV20-1 among them. The normalized Chao1 diversity of multiple sclerosis patients was significantly lower than that of controls.

CDR1 and CDR2 (germline): SGHRS, YFSETQ. The CDR3 runs to 13 residues. Trimming took off 0 bases at V and 7 bases at J, with 8 bases between the two ends. This sequence joins TRBV5-1 and TRBJ2-1; D call uncertain. Sequenced input: blood. This sequence originates from a girl under 18 with multiple sclerosis. The CDR3 region is CASSLATANEQFF. The CDR3 nucleotides are TGCGCCAGCAGCTTGGCCACAGCTAATGAGCAGTTCTTC.